These 27 T cell receptor beta chains were all obtained from the same sample, sequenced in a study of cytomegalovirus exposure and HLA in healthy donors (dated by TCRdb to the late 2010s). The library was produced with the immunoSEQ multiplex PCR assay. For the multiplex PCR, a mixture combining 60 forward primers for TCR Vbeta segments and 13 reverse primers for TCR Jbeta segments was used. Entries here come from immuneACCESS through TCRdb and include only in-frame sequences with V and J called. Some clones fail to appear in such tables; in the studies checked, an unresolved V gene covers under half of the shortfall, and the cause of the remainder is unknown. In all, the sample holds some 130,000 clones, and approximately 84% of those were seen once. The top ten hold 2.7% of the sample. The sequenced sample consisted of PBMCs. These receptor sequences come from a boy between 2 and 10 years old in good health and CMV-seronegative.

J is TRBJ2-5 and V is TRBV10-3; the match to TRBD1 covers 8 bases. Gene TRBJ2-7 matches the end of the DNA better, so the J call may be wrong. Germline V gene sequence: CDR1 ENHRY, CDR2 SYGVKD. This CDR3 region has 15 residues. The CDR3 here is CAISDSTGVPYEQYF. The DNA for the CDR3 is TGTGCCATCAGTGACTCGACAGGGGTCCCCTACGAGCAGTACTTC.

This clone was seen more than once but under ten times. V is TRBV5-6 and J is TRBJ2-5; 8 nucleotides match TRBD1. Looked up from germline, CDR1 is SGHDT and CDR2 is YYEEEE. The trim removed 3 bases at V and 3 bases at J, leaving 4 bases unmatched. The CDR3 extends over 14 amino acids. The CDR3 region is CASSSNRGKETQYF. CDR3 sequence (DNA): TGTGCCAGCAGCTCTAACAGGGGGAAAGAGACCCAGTACTTC.

This rearrangement joins TRBV6-6 to TRBJ2-7; TRBD1 is a possible D gene (6 bases). The CDR3 is 12 residues long. Trimming removed 10 bases from V and 4 bases from J, with 14 bases in between. Germline V lookup: CDR1 MNHNY, CDR2 SVGAGI (reference sequence). CDR3 residues: CATSQGSYEQYV. The DNA for the CDR3 is TGTGCCACATCACAGGGCTCATACGAGCAGTACGTC.

This clone has a handful of counts. The chain joins TRBV5-6 to TRBJ1-3; D is possibly TRBD1 (6 bases). Germline V CDR1 and CDR2: SGHDT, YYEEEE. The V and J ends lost 3 bases and 0 bases respectively, with 19 bases between them. The CDR3 is made up of 18 amino acids. CDR3: CASSSMDSQPPSGNTIYF. CDR3 nucleotide sequence: TGTGCCAGCAGCTCGATGGACAGTCAACCGCCCTCTGGAAACACCATATATTTT.

CDR3 residues: CASSLGTDSGANVLTF. CDR3 coding DNA: TGTGCCAGTAGCCTAGGGACAGACTCTGGGGCCAACGTCCTGACTTTC. The chain has TRBV19 and TRBJ2-6; TRBD1 matches at 7 bases. The germline V gene has CDR1 LNHDA and CDR2 SQIVND (reference sequence). The CDR3 covers 16 residues. J gave up 0 bases and V 6 bases, and 5 bases lay outside the gene matches.

The rearrangement links TRBV2 to TRBJ1-1, with 8 nucleotides matching TRBD1. After removal of 5 bases from V and 5 bases from J, the junction contained 10 bases not matched to a gene. The CDR3 runs to 15 residues. Germline assignment: CDR1 SNHLY and CDR2 FYNNEI. The CDR3 nucleotides read TGTGCCAGCAGTATTACGGACAGGGCTACGACTGAAGCTTTCTTT. Its protein is CASSITDRATTEAFF.

As to this clone: A junction end diverges from the germline sequence, so it may reflect a read error. The chain links TRBV7-9 to TRBJ1-5, with 9 nucleotides matching TRBD1. Germline values: CDR1 SEHNR, CDR2 FQNEAQ (reference sequence). The CDR3 has 14 residues. CDR3: CSSSLGQGLGPQHF. In nucleotides, the CDR3 is TGTTCCAGCAGCTTGGGACAGGGTTTAGGACCCCAGCATTTT.

V usage is TRBV5-1 and J usage is TRBJ1-1; D is perhaps TRBD1 (5 bases). Trimming took off 2 bases at V and 5 bases at J, with 7 bases between the two ends. This CDR3 contains 12 residues. Germline lookup yields CDR1 SGHRS and CDR2 YFSETQ. The CDR3 region is CASSFQGTEAFF. The CDR3 nucleotides read TGCGCCAGCAGCTTTCAGGGAACTGAAGCTTTCTTT.

V gene TRBV19 combines with J gene TRBJ2-5, with TRBD1 matching 9 bases. The last part of the DNA fits TRBJ2-7 better; the J call may be wrong. The CDR3 has 13 amino acids. Germline V lookup: CDR1 LNHDA, CDR2 SQIVND (reference sequence). CDR3 nucleotide sequence: TGTGCCAGTAGTATGGGACAGGGATACGAGCAGTACTTC. Protein product: CASSMGQGYEQYF.

J is TRBJ2-1 and V is TRBV7-2; D not resolved. Germline V gene lookup returns CDR1 SGHTA and CDR2 FQGNSA. The V end lost 8 bases, the J end lost 2 bases, and 19 bases lay between the germline ends. This CDR3 is 16 amino acids long. The CDR3 spells CASPPTRLSPYNEQFF. Here the CDR3 DNA reads TGTGCCAGCCCACCCACGCGGCTCTCACCCTACAATGAGCAGTTCTTC.

The rearrangement links TRBV5-6 to TRBJ2-2; TRBD2 might be the D (6 bases). The CDR3 runs 15 residues. Trimming took off 3 bases at V and 4 bases at J, with 13 bases between the two ends. The germline V gene has CDR1 SGHDT and CDR2 YYEEEE. Here the CDR3 reads CASSSTGVATGELFF. The CDR3 nucleotides are TGTGCCAGCAGCTCGACGGGGGTAGCCACCGGGGAGCTGTTTTTT.

The chain links TRBV7-9 to TRBJ1-1, with 12 bases identical to TRBD1. Germline assignment: CDR1 SEHNR and CDR2 FQNEAQ (reference sequence). With 6 bases clipped from V and 8 bases from J, the junction kept 7 bases outside the gene matches. CDR3 length equals 14 residues. DNA of the CDR3: TGTGCCAGCAGTCGGGACAGGGGGCTATCGGAAGCTTTCTTT. This codes for CASSRDRGLSEAFF.

The V gene is TRBV11-2, the J gene TRBJ2-5; D possibly corresponds to TRBD1 (6 bases). The CDR3 extends over 10 amino acids. Trimming stripped 8 bases from V and 5 bases from J, with 6 bases between. Looked up from germline, CDR1 is SGHAT and CDR2 is FQNNGV. The CDR3 bases are TGTGCCAGCCAGGGGGAGACCCAGTACTTC. Encoded protein: CASQGETQYF.

Of note for this clone: Other DNA variants within this sample encode the same CDR3. The V call is TRBV5-1, the J call TRBJ2-1; D may be TRBD2 (6 bases). Per the germline V gene, CDR1 is SGHRS and CDR2 is YFSETQ. The germline V and J ends were trimmed by 0 bases and 7 bases, with 14 bases remaining between them. The CDR3 runs 15 residues. The CDR3 loop reads CASSLAGLANNEQFF. The CDR3 bases are TGCGCCAGCAGCTTGGCAGGGCTAGCGAATAATGAGCAGTTCTTC.

This clone was seen more than once but under ten times. J is TRBJ2-3 and V is TRBV21-1; the D call TRBD2 from the table was never checked on the DNA. TRBV21-1 is shown as a pseudogene. The CDR3 covers 18 residues. The CDR3 DNA reads as TGTGCCAGCAGCAAAATCGTTCGGTCGGGAGGTAGCACAGATACGCAGTATTTT. Protein product: CASSKIVRSGGSTDTQYF.

The CDR3 DNA sequence: TGTGCCAGCAGCTTGACAGAAACTCAAGAGACCCAGTACTTC. It yields the protein CASSLTETQETQYF. The chain couples TRBV7-9 to TRBJ2-5, with a weak D call TRBD1 (5 bases). The CDR3 runs 14 residues. Trimming removed 3 bases at V and 2 bases at J, with 10 bases between. Germline CDR1 and CDR2: SEHNR and FQNEAQ (reference sequence).

This chain connects TRBV14 to TRBJ2-7, with D possibly being TRBD1 (6 bases). Germline loops: CDR1 SGHDN, CDR2 FVKESK. The CDR3 runs to 15 residues. V lost 1 base and J 3 bases, leaving 13 bases between the germline ends. CDR3 protein: CASSQGAGVVYEQYF. The DNA of the CDR3 is TGTGCCAGCAGCCAAGGGGCAGGGGTTGTCTACGAGCAGTACTTC.

The CDR3 loop is CASSRSVPNTEAFF. For the CDR3, the DNA is TGCGCCAGCAGCCGGTCGGTCCCGAACACTGAAGCTTTCTTT. This chain joins TRBV5-1 and TRBJ1-1, with D unresolved. The CDR3 is made up of 14 amino acids. Trimming pared 4 bases from V and 1 base from J, leaving 11 bases between. Germline CDR1 and CDR2: SGHRS and YFSETQ. The full variable domain, in which reference TRBV5-1 and TRBJ1-1 provide the parts outside the CDR3, is KAGVTQTPRYLIKTRGQQVTLSCSPISGHRSVSWYQQTPGQGLQFLFEYFSETQRNKGNFPGRFSGRQFSNSRSEMNVSTLELGDSALYLCASSRSVPNTEAFFGQGTRLTVV.

This chain uses TRBV7-8 with TRBJ2-7; D is unclear. The ends were cut back, 5 bases at V and 0 bases at J, with 8 bases in the middle. CDR3 size: 13 residues. Looked up from germline, CDR1 is SGHVS and CDR2 is FQNEAQ. The CDR3 DNA reads as TGTGCCAGCAGCCCAGGCCTCTCCTACGAGCAGTACTTC. Translated, it gives CASSPGLSYEQYF.

Comment on this clone: The junction shows a germline mismatch at one end, possibly a read error. Other DNA sequences within the sample encode an identical CDR3. The chain joins TRBV7-9 to TRBJ2-7; TRBD1 might be the D (5 bases). This CDR3 has 17 residues. CDR1 SEHNR and CDR2 FQNEAQ come from the germline V gene (reference sequence). CDR3 loop: CSSSPGQGARSPYEQYF. CDR3 DNA: TGTTCCAGCAGCCCCGGACAAGGGGCCAGATCTCCCTACGAGCAGTACTTC.

The V gene is TRBV15, the J gene TRBJ2-3; the D gene is possibly TRBD2 (7 bases). Germline CDR1 reads LNHNV; CDR2 reads YYDKDF (reference sequence). The CDR3 loop spans 14 amino acids. Trimming pared 8 bases from V and 4 bases from J, leaving 16 bases between. CDR3 region: CATGGGRAADTQYF. CDR3 nucleotides: TGTGCCACCGGAGGGGGGAGGGCAGCAGATACGCAGTATTTT.

Of note for this clone: The junction shows a germline mismatch at one end, possibly a read error. The V and J genes are TRBV27 and TRBJ1-6; TRBD1 aligns across 7 bases. In germline, CDR1 is MNHEY, CDR2 SMNVEV (reference sequence). CDR3 size: 20 residues. The CDR3 reads CASSPRQGPTSSSYNSLLHF. For the CDR3, the DNA is TGTGCCAGCAGCCCTAGACAGGGTCCCACGTCTAGCTCCTATAATTCACTCCTCCACTTT.

The CDR3 DNA reads as TGTGCCAGCTCACCAGAGACTAGCGGGGGGGCCTACGAGCAGTACTTC. Protein: CASSPETSGGAYEQYF. J is TRBJ2-7 and V is TRBV18; the match to TRBD2 covers 14 bases. The CDR3 contains 16 residues. Germline loops: CDR1 KGHSH, CDR2 LQKENI. After removal of 2 bases from V and 2 bases from J, the junction contained 2 bases not matched to a gene.

The sample holds one count of this clone. V is TRBV6-1 and J is TRBJ1-5, with D perhaps matching TRBD1 (5 bases). CDR1 and CDR2 (germline): MNHNS, SASEGT. V shed 2 bases and J shed 5 bases, with 10 bases lying between them. CDR3 length equals 14 residues. The CDR3 sequence: CASSERGTHQPQHF. The DNA of the CDR3 is TGTGCCAGCAGTGAACGCGGGACCCATCAGCCCCAGCATTTT.

The rearrangement links TRBV18 to TRBJ2-7; TRBD1 matches at 7 bases. The V segment lost 2 bases and the J segment 3 bases; nucleotides outside the gene matches: 4. The CDR3 runs to 14 residues. Germline V gene lookup returns CDR1 KGHSH and CDR2 LQKENI. The CDR3 is CASSPWDRNYEQYV. The CDR3 bases are TGTGCCAGCTCACCATGGGACAGAAACTACGAGCAGTACGTC.

The count of this clone is one. The chain uses TRBV11-3 and TRBJ2-3; D uncertain. V was pared by 5 bases and J by 3 bases, with 12 bases between. The CDR3 has 14 amino acids. Germline CDR1 SGHNT, CDR2 YENEEA. The CDR3 region is CASSPIQSTDTQYF. The CDR3, as DNA: TGTGCCAGCAGCCCAATTCAGTCGACAGATACGCAGTATTTT.

This clone was observed a handful of times. This chain links TRBV9 with TRBJ1-2, with TRBD1 matching over 8 bases. Germline values: CDR1 SGDLS, CDR2 YYNGEE. This CDR3 spans 14 amino acids. V lost 2 bases to trimming and J lost 5 bases; unmatched junction nucleotides: 5. In DNA form, the CDR3 reads TGTGCCAGCAGCGTTTTGACAGGGGAGTATGGCTACACCTTC. This sequence encodes CASSVLTGEYGYTF.